This T cell receptor beta chain was found in a study of identical twins. V shed 0 bases and J 3 bases; nucleotides not matched to a gene: 8. CDR3 length: 17 residues. CDR1 and CDR2 (germline): MGHRA, YSYEKL. TCRdb reprocessed the 5' RACE reads with MiXCR, giving one entry per CDR3 protein. The table lists some 710,000 distinct CDR3 sequences, around 6% of them singletons. The table lists this clonotype with a few counts. The clonotype was recovered from a young man in good health. The sample comprised naive T cells sorted from blood. The chain links TRBV4-1 to TRBJ2-1; TRBD2 matches at 7 bases. CDR3 in DNA: TGCGCCAGCAGCCAAGACACCGCGGTAGCGGGCTACAATGAGCAGTTCTTC. It specifies CASSQDTAVAGYNEQFF.